The next 7 T cell receptor beta chains were all read from a single sample in a study of control samples from healthy donors and cancer patients. Sequencing was performed with immunoSEQ multiplex PCR; in TCRdb, only in-frame clones are kept and a portion is missing. The sample comprises 60,000 to 70,000 clones, about four fifths of which are singletons, and 2.9% rests with the top ten. The sample was PBMCs. These receptors were collected from a woman aged 45 to 65 with lung cancer.

This sequence joins TRBV4-1 and TRBJ2-3, with TRBD2 matching over 11 bases. V trimming: 4 bases; J trimming: 2 bases; junction bases outside the gene matches: 2. CDR1 and CDR2 (germline): MGHRA, YSYEKL. CDR3 length: 15 residues. The CDR3 DNA reads TGCGCCAGCAGCCCTAGCGGGGGGCTCACAGATACGCAGTATTTT. It specifies CASSPSGGLTDTQYF.

CDR3 coding DNA: TGTGCCATCAGTGAGCTGTACGAGCAGTACTTC. Protein sequence: CAISELYEQYF. The rearrangement links TRBV10-3 to TRBJ2-7; D gene uncertain. The CDR3 has 11 residues. V was clipped by 2 bases and J by 4 bases, with 3 bases between them. Germline loops: CDR1 ENHRY, CDR2 SYGVKD.

The chain employs TRBV28 and TRBJ2-1; D may correspond to TRBD1 or TRBD2 (7 bases each). The ends were cut back, 4 bases at V and 4 bases at J, with 14 bases in the middle. CDR3 size: 15 residues. Looked up from germline, CDR1 is MDHEN and CDR2 is SYDVKM. The CDR3 sequence is CASSWARGGYNEQFF. The CDR3 coding sequence is TGTGCCAGCAGTTGGGCCAGGGGGGGGTACAATGAGCAGTTCTTC.

The chain joins TRBV30 to TRBJ1-2, with TRBD1 identical over 8 bases. The CDR3 runs 13 residues. Looked up from germline, CDR1 is GTSNPN and CDR2 is SVGIG (reference sequence). V was clipped by 1 base and J by 7 bases; unmatched bases: 5. CDR3 DNA: TGTGCCTGGAGTGGTCAGGGGGCCTCTGGCTACACCTTC. Its protein product is CAWSGQGASGYTF.

This rearrangement joins TRBV5-4 to TRBJ1-2; a weak D match, TRBD1 (5 bases). Looked up from germline, CDR1 is SGHNT and CDR2 is YYREEE (reference sequence). This CDR3 has 13 residues. Deletions cut 0 bases from V and 4 bases from J, with 7 bases between. CDR3 sequence reads: CASSLGGVYGYTF. The CDR3 region has the DNA TGTGCCAGCAGCTTGGGGGGCGTCTATGGCTACACCTTC.

This clone was picked up one time. V usage is TRBV6-2 or TRBV6-3 and J usage is TRBJ1-6, with TRBD1 matching 8 bases. The germline V gene encodes CDR1 MNHEY and CDR2 SVGEGT. After removal of 5 bases from V and 8 bases from J, the junction contained 11 bases not matched to a gene. This CDR3 has 16 amino acids. Here the CDR3 DNA reads TGTGCCAGCAGTCAGCCGGACAGGGCAGCATATTCACCCCTCCACTTT. Translated: CASSQPDRAAYSPLHF.

The chain employs TRBV18 and TRBJ1-1, with TRBD1 as a possible D gene (6 bases). The CDR3 has 14 amino acids. Germline V gene sequence: CDR1 KGHSH, CDR2 LQKENI. V was trimmed by 3 bases and J by 4 bases, leaving 12 bases between them. The CDR3 DNA follows: TGTGCCAGCTCACCCCGGGGGCTTGGCACTGAAGCTTTCTTT. This translates into CASSPRGLGTEAFF.